This T cell receptor beta chain appears in the sequencing data of a study of T cells in Graves' hyperthyroidism and ophthalmopathy. Study-wide context: Specimen type is peripheral blood, collected at initial diagnosis prior to any treatment.

The CDR3 runs 16 residues. Germline V lookup: CDR1 SGHTA, CDR2 FQGNSA. Trimming removed 1 base from V and 5 bases from J, with 17 bases in between. Study-wide findings and caveats: The model's output predicted ophthalmopathy at a median of around 7 months prior to onset.

From RNA transcripts, TCR beta CDR3 regions were amplified. Using the HTBI primer set, a first-round RT-PCR was run on the TCR CDR3. TCRdb recomputed calls from the multiplex PCR reads with MiXCR, one row per CDR3 protein. The table records 600,000 or so distinct CDR3 sequences, roughly 15% of them present only once. This clonotype was seen a handful of times. Its antigen is currently unknown. The sample was blood. The sequence was collected from a woman aged 50 to 60 with Graves' ophthalmopathy. V gene TRBV7-2 combines with J gene TRBJ1-2; a possible D gene is TRBD1 (5 bases). The CDR3 here is CASSLGFGARMYGYTF. CDR3 nucleotide sequence: TGTGCCAGCAGCTTAGGTTTCGGGGCGCGGATGTATGGCTACACCTTC.